The source of this T cell receptor beta chain is a study of a mutant IDH1 vaccine in newly diagnosed glioma. The data were produced by immunoSEQ multiplex PCR, yet TCRdb's version contains in-frame clones alone and is incomplete. The sample contains around 50,000 clones, around 80% of which appear only once. This clone has just one count. What it recognizes is unknown. The time point was: week 35, safety follow-up. Every single dose of the vaccine, 300 ug of mutant IDH1 20-mer peptide, came with topical imiquimod. CDR3 length: 16 residues. The V gene lost 2 bases and the J gene lost 6 bases, with 16 bases spanning the gap. Germline lookup yields CDR1 SGHVS and CDR2 FNYEAQ.

Source: PBMCs, taken from a glioma patient whose treatment included an IDH1 peptide vaccine. The sequence was obtained from a man aged 35-49 years with glioma. This chain uses TRBV7-6 with TRBJ2-2; D may be TRBD2 (6 bases). CDR3 coding DNA: TGTGCCAGCAGCTTATTAGGAGGGTCGATCGCCGGGGAGCTGTTTTTT. Translating gives CASSLLGGSIAGELFF.